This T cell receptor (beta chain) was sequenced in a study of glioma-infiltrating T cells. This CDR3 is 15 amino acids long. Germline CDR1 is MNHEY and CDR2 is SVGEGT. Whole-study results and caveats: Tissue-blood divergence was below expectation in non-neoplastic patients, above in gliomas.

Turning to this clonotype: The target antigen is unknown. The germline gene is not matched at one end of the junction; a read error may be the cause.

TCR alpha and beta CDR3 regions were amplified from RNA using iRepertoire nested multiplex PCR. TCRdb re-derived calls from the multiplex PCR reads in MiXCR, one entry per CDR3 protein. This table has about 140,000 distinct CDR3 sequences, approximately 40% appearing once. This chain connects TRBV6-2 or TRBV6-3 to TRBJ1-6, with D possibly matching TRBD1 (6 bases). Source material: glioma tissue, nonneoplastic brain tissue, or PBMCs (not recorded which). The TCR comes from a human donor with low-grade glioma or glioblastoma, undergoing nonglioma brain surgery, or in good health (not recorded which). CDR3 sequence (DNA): TGCGCCAGCAGTCAACAGGGTGCTGGTAATTCACCCCTCCACTTT. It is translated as CASSQQGAGNSPLHF.